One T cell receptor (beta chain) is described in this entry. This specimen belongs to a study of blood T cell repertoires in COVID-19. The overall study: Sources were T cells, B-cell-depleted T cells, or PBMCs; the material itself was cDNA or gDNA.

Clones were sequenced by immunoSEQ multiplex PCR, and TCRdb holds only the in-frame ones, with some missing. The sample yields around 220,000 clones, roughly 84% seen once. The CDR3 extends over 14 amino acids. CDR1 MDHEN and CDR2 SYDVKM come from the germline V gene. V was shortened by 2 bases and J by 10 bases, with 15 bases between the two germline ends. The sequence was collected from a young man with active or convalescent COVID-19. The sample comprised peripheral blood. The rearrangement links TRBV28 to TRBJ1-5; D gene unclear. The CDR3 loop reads CASSLGQKISPQHF. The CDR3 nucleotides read TGTGCCAGCAGTTTAGGGCAGAAAATCAGCCCCCAGCATTTT. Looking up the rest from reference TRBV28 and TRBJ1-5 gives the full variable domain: DVKVTQSSRYLVKRTGEKVFLECVQDMDHENMFWYRQDPGLGLRLIYFSYDVKMKEKGDIPEGYSVSREKKERFSLILESASTNQTSMYLCASSLGQKISPQHFGDGTRLSIL.